Listed below are T cell receptor beta chains from one sample, sequenced in a study of blood T cell repertoires in COVID-19. The repertoire was sequenced with immunoSEQ multiplex PCR; TCRdb's copy has only in-frame clones and lacks some. The profile shows about 250,000 clones, approximately 88% of them singletons. Sequencing was performed on peripheral blood. The receptors stem from a young woman with COVID-19, enrolled during active disease. CDR3s include the opening cysteine and the closing phenylalanine or tryptophan. A D gene is named only where the DNA matches it firmly. The listing skips clone size in some rows; elsewhere it reads once, few, many or a size class.

v_call	clone_size	d_call	j_call	cdr3_aa	cdr3_nt
TRBV15	few	.	TRBJ1-2	CATSRVGRDGYTF	TGTGCCACCAGCAGAGTAGGCAGGGATGGCTACACCTTC
TRBV18	.	.	TRBJ1-3	CASSKGTRSGNTIYF	TGTGCCAGCTCAAAGGGGACACGCTCTGGAAACACCATATATTTT
TRBV19	.	TRBD1	TRBJ2-1	CASRGQGPASSYNEQFF	TGTGCCAGTAGGGGACAGGGGCCCGCAAGCTCCTACAATGAGCAGTTCTTC
TRBV6-5	few	.	TRBJ2-2	CASQRQNTGELFF	TGTGCCAGCCAGAGGCAGAACACCGGGGAGCTGTTTTTT
TRBV18	.	TRBD1	TRBJ1-4	CASSRDRGSGEKLFF	TGTGCCAGCTCTCGGGACAGGGGATCGGGTGAAAAACTGTTTTTT
TRBV5-1	.	.	TRBJ2-6	CASSFPGRGSVTSGANVLTF	TGCGCCAGCAGCTTTCCAGGGAGGGGGTCAGTGACCTCTGGGGCCAACGTCCTGACTTTC
TRBV11-3	.	TRBD2	TRBJ2-1	CASSLDGGLGDNEQFF	TGTGCCAGCAGCTTAGATGGGGGACTAGGAGACAATGAGCAGTTCTTC
TRBV2	.	.	TRBJ1-2	CASRGAGRTYTNYGYTF	TGTGCCAGCAGAGGCGCGGGACGGACGTATACCAACTATGGCTACACCTTC
TRBV28	.	TRBD1	TRBJ1-5	CASSSGQGSNQPQHF	TGTGCCAGCAGTTCCGGACAGGGAAGCAATCAGCCCCAGCATTTT
TRBV5-1	.	TRBD1	TRBJ1-6	CASSSQGYNSPLHF	TGCGCCAGCAGCTCACAGGGGTATAATTCACCCCTCCACTTT
TRBV4-3	.	TRBD2	TRBJ2-3	CASSQKGTSGRVDTQYF	TGCGCCAGCAGCCAGAAAGGGACTAGCGGGAGGGTTGATACGCAGTATTTT
TRBV5-1	.	.	TRBJ2-3	CASSLSGASTDTQYF	TGCGCCAGCAGCCTATCGGGAGCTAGCACAGATACGCAGTATTTT
TRBV18	.	.	TRBJ2-5	CASSPATRETQYF	TGTGCCAGCTCACCAGCGACTAGAGAGACCCAGTACTTC
TRBV27	.	TRBD1	TRBJ2-2	CASSFKRQGRLGNTGELFF	TGTGCCAGCAGTTTCAAAAGACAGGGCCGACTCGGAAACACCGGGGAGCTGTTTTTT
TRBV6-2/TRBV6-3	.	.	TRBJ2-1	CASSYRQLTSDEQFF	TGTGCCAGCAGTTACCGTCAGTTAACGAGCGATGAGCAGTTCTTC
TRBV4-2	.	.	TRBJ2-5	CASSQDGTPQETQYF	TGTGCCAGCAGCCAGGACGGGACACCCCAAGAGACCCAGTACTTC
TRBV15	.	.	TRBJ1-2	CATSREGAIPNYGYTF	TGTGCCACCAGCAGAGAGGGGGCGATCCCTAACTATGGCTACACCTTC
TRBV28	.	.	TRBJ2-5	CASSLFGSPEETQYF	TGTGCCAGCAGTTTATTTGGTAGCCCGGAAGAGACCCAGTACTTC
TRBV4-2	.	TRBD2	TRBJ2-2	CASSQVGGIGELFF	TGTGCCAGCAGCCAAGTGGGGGGGATCGGGGAGCTGTTTTTT
TRBV7-2	.	TRBD2	TRBJ2-4	CASRPPREENIQYF	TGTGCCAGCAGGCCCCCCCGGGAGGAAAACATTCAGTACTTC
TRBV7-9	.	.	TRBJ2-2	CASSPSLMGYGELFF	TGTGCCAGCAGCCCTAGCCTCATGGGGTACGGGGAGCTGTTTTTT
TRBV7-9	once	.	TRBJ2-3	CASNPTGRITDTQYF	TGTGCCAGCAACCCGACAGGGAGGATAACAGATACGCAGTATTTT
TRBV11-2	.	.	TRBJ1-2	CASSLDRVYGYTF	TGTGCCAGCAGCTTAGACAGGGTCTATGGCTACACCTTC
TRBV19	.	.	TRBJ2-1	CASSIYTARVSYNEQFF	TGTGCCAGTAGTATTTATACGGCCAGGGTGAGCTACAATGAGCAGTTCTTC
TRBV5-4	few	TRBD1	TRBJ2-1	CASRTEGQGGTNEQFF	TGTGCCAGCAGAACGGAAGGACAGGGGGGGACGAATGAGCAGTTCTTC
TRBV10-3	.	TRBD2	TRBJ2-1	CATSSGGHGEQFF	TGTGCCACTTCTAGCGGGGGGCACGGTGAGCAGTTCTTC
TRBV29-1	.	TRBD1	TRBJ2-4	CSVVTGVGIQYF	TGCAGCGTGGTGACAGGGGTCGGCATTCAGTACTTC
TRBV6-5	.	.	TRBJ2-7	CASRTTGYTYEQYF	TGTGCCAGCAGAACAACAGGGTACACCTACGAGCAGTACTTC
TRBV14	.	.	TRBJ1-5	CASSQDRGVPGRGQPQHF	TGTGCCAGCAGCCAAGATAGGGGTGTGCCCGGCCGTGGGCAGCCCCAGCATTTT
TRBV2	.	.	TRBJ1-6	CASSATDTSNSPLHF	TGTGCCAGCAGTGCGACGGACACCTCTAATTCACCCCTCCACTTT
TRBV6-4	.	TRBD2	TRBJ2-1	CASSDGTRGAGDEQFF	TGTGCCAGCAGTGACGGTACGCGGGGGGCCGGGGATGAGCAGTTCTTC
TRBV4-3	.	TRBD1	TRBJ2-3	CASSQGPTGGSTDTQYF	TGCGCCAGCAGCCAAGGCCCGACAGGGGGGAGCACAGATACGCAGTATTTT
TRBV5-4	once	.	TRBJ2-3	CASSGGDSRGTDTQYF	TGTGCCAGCAGCGGCGGGGACAGCCGGGGCACAGATACGCAGTATTTT
TRBV6-2/TRBV6-3	.	.	TRBJ2-5	CASSYSAGFAAETQYF	TGTGCCAGCAGTTACTCGGCGGGTTTTGCGGCAGAGACCCAGTACTTC
TRBV7-8	.	.	TRBJ1-2	CASRPDRRHGYGYTF	TGTGCCAGCAGGCCCGACAGGCGCCATGGCTATGGCTACACCTTC
TRBV19	.	TRBD2	TRBJ2-1	CASSARLAANEQFF	TGTGCCAGTAGTGCGAGACTAGCGGCCAATGAGCAGTTCTTC
TRBV24-1	.	TRBD1	TRBJ2-1	CATSDRQGYGNEQFF	TGTGCCACCAGTGACCGACAGGGGTACGGCAATGAGCAGTTCTTC
TRBV7-2	.	.	TRBJ2-3	CASSLGQGTDTQYF	TGTGCCAGCAGCTTAGGACAGGGCACAGATACGCAGTATTTT
TRBV27	.	TRBD1	TRBJ2-1	CASRYKTGAPNYNEQFF	TGTGCCAGCAGATATAAGACAGGGGCACCAAACTACAATGAGCAGTTCTTC
TRBV9	.	TRBD2	TRBJ2-5	CASSSPGLDMETQYF	TGTGCCAGCAGCTCCCCGGGACTAGATATGGAGACCCAGTACTTC
TRBV2	few	TRBD1	TRBJ2-1	CASTRDRGNDEQFF	TGTGCCAGCACCCGGGACAGGGGGAACGATGAGCAGTTCTTC
TRBV28	.	.	TRBJ2-2	CASLDREGTGELFF	TGTGCCAGCCTGGACAGGGAGGGCACCGGGGAGCTGTTTTTT
TRBV6-5	.	TRBD1	TRBJ1-2	CASSRERTGNYGYTF	TGTGCCAGCAGCCGCGAGAGGACAGGGAACTATGGCTACACCTTC
TRBV3-1/TRBV3-2	.	.	TRBJ1-2	CASSQDLAGNYGYTF	TGTGCCAGCAGCCAAGATCTAGCGGGGAACTATGGCTACACCTTC
TRBV2	.	TRBD2	TRBJ2-1	CASALEVAGGGNNEQFF	TGTGCCAGCGCCCTGGAGGTAGCGGGAGGAGGAAACAATGAGCAGTTCTTC
TRBV10-3	.	.	TRBJ1-4	CAISWTQTNEKLFF	TGTGCCATCAGCTGGACACAAACTAATGAAAAACTGTTTTTT
TRBV7-2	.	.	TRBJ2-3	CASSPMARSTDTQYF	TGTGCCAGCAGCCCCATGGCCCGAAGCACAGATACGCAGTATTTT
TRBV4-2	.	TRBD2	TRBJ2-7	CASSQDGSGGTYEQYF	TGTGCCAGCAGCCAAGATGGTAGCGGGGGTACCTACGAGCAGTACTTC